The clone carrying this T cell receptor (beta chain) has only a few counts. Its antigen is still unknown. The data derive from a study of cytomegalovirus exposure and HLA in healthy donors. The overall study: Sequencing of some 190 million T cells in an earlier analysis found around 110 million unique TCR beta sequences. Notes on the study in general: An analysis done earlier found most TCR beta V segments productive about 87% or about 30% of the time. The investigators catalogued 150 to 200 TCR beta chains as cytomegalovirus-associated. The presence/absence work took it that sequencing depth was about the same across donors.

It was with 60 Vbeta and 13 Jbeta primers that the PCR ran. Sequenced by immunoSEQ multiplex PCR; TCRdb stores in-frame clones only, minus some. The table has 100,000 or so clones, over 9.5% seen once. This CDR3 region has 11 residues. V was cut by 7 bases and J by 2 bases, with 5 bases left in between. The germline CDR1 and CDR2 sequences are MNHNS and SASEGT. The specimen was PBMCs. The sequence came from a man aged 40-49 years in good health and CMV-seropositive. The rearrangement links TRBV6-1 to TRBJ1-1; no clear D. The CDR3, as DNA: TGTGCCAGCATTTATAACACTGAAGCTTTCTTT. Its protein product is CASIYNTEAFF.